The 8 T cell receptor beta chains below come from one sample, sequenced in a study of beta chain features in type 1 diabetes. Study-level findings and limits: A moderate, significant TCRB CDR3 shortening appeared in type 1 diabetes across four CD4+ subsets.

Antigens for these TCRs are unknown. Reverse transcribing all isolated RNA meant expressed TCRB transcripts were sequenced. Generated by immunoSEQ multiplex PCR, the TCRdb table keeps only in-frame clones and is missing some. The data hold a few hundred thousand clones, with about a sixth observed a single time. The sample consisted of naive CD4+ T cells from blood. These receptors were obtained from a man under 40 with type 1 diabetes.

The chain joins TRBV29-1 to TRBJ1-1, with 7 bases matching TRBD1. Germline V CDR1 and CDR2: SQVTM, ANQGSEA. This CDR3 comprises 14 residues. J lost 4 bases, V lost 0 bases, and 5 bases had no gene match. CDR3 sequence (DNA): TGCAGCGTTGAAGATCAGAGGGGGCTCACTGAAGCTTTCTTT. This sequence encodes CSVEDQRGLTEAFF.

CDR3 DNA: TGTGCCAGCAGATGGACAGGCAATCAGCCCCAGCATTTT. This sequence encodes CASRWTGNQPQHF. This sequence joins TRBV6-1 and TRBJ1-5; tentatively, D is TRBD1 (6 bases). Between the trimmed V and J ends, which lost 6 bases and 2 bases, there was a span of 8 bases. The CDR3 has 13 residues. The V gene's germline CDR1 is MNHNS and CDR2 SASEGT.

V usage is TRBV7-2 and J usage is TRBJ2-5; 11 bases are shared with TRBD1. V was pared by 0 bases and J by 4 bases, with 4 bases of the junction left unmatched. The germline CDR1 and CDR2 sequences are SGHTA and FQGNSA. There are 16 residues in the CDR3. CDR3 sequence reads: CASSLARTGGGETQYF. The CDR3 nucleotides read TGTGCCAGCAGCTTAGCGAGGACAGGGGGCGGAGAGACCCAGTACTTC.

This clone was detected only a few times. The chain carries TRBV11-2 and TRBJ2-3, with D unclear. Trimming left V 3 bases short and J 5 bases short, with 9 bases between. The CDR3 contains 13 residues. CDR1 and CDR2 (germline): SGHAT, FQNNGV. This CDR3 reads CASSFSLGDTQYF. CDR3 coding DNA: TGTGCCAGCAGCTTTTCGCTTGGAGATACGCAGTATTTT.

This chain uses TRBV7-8 with TRBJ2-3; 9 positions match TRBD2. CDR3 size: 15 residues. With V trimmed by 5 bases and J by 1 base, 4 bases remained unmatched. CDR1 and CDR2 from the germline V gene are SGHVS and FQNEAQ. CDR3 residues: CASSARTSGTDTQYF. The CDR3 DNA reads TGTGCCAGCAGCGCACGGACTAGCGGCACAGATACGCAGTATTTT.

The chain joins TRBV7-9 to TRBJ2-5; D may correspond to TRBD1 or TRBD2 (6 bases each). Between the trimmed V and J ends, which lost 8 bases and 7 bases, there was a span of 20 bases. CDR3 length: 14 residues. Germline V gives CDR1 SEHNR, CDR2 FQNEAQ (reference sequence). The CDR3 DNA reads TGTGCCAGCTTCCGAGACGGAGGGGGATGGACCCAGTACTTC. This sequence encodes CASFRDGGGWTQYF.

This chain links TRBV7-6 with TRBJ2-5; 7 bases align to TRBD2. The germline gives CDR1 SGHVS, CDR2 FNYEAQ. The J segment lost 5 bases and the V segment lost 1 base, leaving 4 bases of the junction unmatched. The CDR3 is 14 residues long. DNA for the CDR3: TGTGCCAGCAGCTTAGTGGTTAGCGGGGAGACCCAGTACTTC. This translates into CASSLVVSGETQYF.

This sequence joins TRBV28 and TRBJ2-1; no definite D call. CDR1 and CDR2 (germline): MDHEN, SYDVKM. Trimming removed 5 bases at V and 4 bases at J, with 9 bases between. This CDR3 comprises 13 residues. CDR3 bases: TGTGCCAGCAGTCGGCCTGCGTACAATGAGCAGTTCTTC. Its protein product is CASSRPAYNEQFF.